The sequence of this T cell receptor (beta chain) was determined in a study of blood T cell repertoires in COVID-19. Study in general: From T cells, B-cell-depleted T cells, or PBMCs came the material, which was cDNA or gDNA.

Authors' analysis steps: Amplification of reference gene primers was used by the study to estimate nucleated cell counts. TCRdb keeps only in-frame clones here, not all; method: immunoSEQ multiplex PCR. The DNA was the basis for D and trimming; V, J and clone size are from that table. Of around 60,000 clones detected, roughly 80% appear once; the ten largest clones hold roughly 18%. This CDR3 region has 14 residues. CDR1 and CDR2 from the germline V gene are SGHRS and YFSETQ. The V gene end was trimmed by 2 bases and the J gene end by 5 bases; junction bases not matched to a gene: 4. The sample comprised peripheral blood. The rearrangement joins TRBV5-1 to TRBJ2-1; 7 positions agree with TRBD2. This sequence originates from a woman aged 45 to 65 with active or convalescent COVID-19. CDR3 loop: CASSFALADNEQFF. In DNA, the CDR3 is TGCGCCAGCAGCTTTGCCCTAGCGGACAATGAGCAGTTCTTC.